These 5 T cell receptor beta chains originate from one sample sequenced in a study of T cells in localized non-small cell lung cancer. The protocol was immunoSEQ multiplex PCR, while the TCRdb copy is restricted to in-frame clones and leaves out a portion. The profile shows tens of thousands of clones, about 90% of them singletons. The sequences come from peripheral blood, collected before any cancer treatment. These receptor sequences come from a woman aged 35-75 years with stage I lung adenocarcinoma.

The chain carries TRBV11-2 and TRBJ2-1; 7 bases map to TRBD2. There are 16 residues in the CDR3. The germline V gene encodes CDR1 SGHAT and CDR2 FQNNGV. The ends lost 1 base at V and 1 base at J; junction bases unmatched: 4. CDR3 in amino acids: CASSLGGSGSYNEQFF. The CDR3 nucleotides are TGTGCCAGCAGCTTAGGGGGTAGCGGGTCCTACAATGAGCAGTTCTTC.

In its sample, this clone was seen a few times. This chain connects TRBV4-1 to TRBJ2-1; D remains unclear. Germline V CDR1 and CDR2: MGHRA, YSYEKL. The V gene lost 7 bases and the J gene lost 9 bases, with 10 bases spanning the gap. This CDR3 is built from 11 residues. The DNA of the CDR3 is TGCGCCAGCATGAAGGGTAGTGAGCAGTTCTTC. Translating gives CASMKGSEQFF.

This chain uses TRBV2 with TRBJ2-1; 8 bases are a match to TRBD1. CDR1 and CDR2 (germline): SNHLY, FYNNEI. V dropped 6 bases and J dropped 3; count of bases not matched to a gene: 4. The CDR3 loop spans 14 amino acids. The CDR3 protein is CASRTGGVYNEQFF. CDR3 DNA sequence: TGTGCCAGCAGAACAGGGGGAGTCTACAATGAGCAGTTCTTC.

The CDR3 DNA reads TGTGCCACCAGCAGAGATCTGCCGGCTAGCGGGATCGACAATGAGCAGTTCTTC. Translating it yields CATSRDLPASGIDNEQFF. V gene TRBV15 combines with J gene TRBJ2-1; 9 bases line up with TRBD2. This CDR3 is 18 amino acids long. CDR1 and CDR2 from the germline V gene are LNHNV and YYDKDF (reference sequence). V gave up 0 bases and J gave up 5 bases; unmatched junction bases: 11. Using reference TRBV15 and TRBJ2-1 for the parts outside the CDR3, the full variable domain is DAMVIQNPRYQVTQFGKPVTLSCSQTLNHNVMYWYQQKSSQAPKLLFHYYDKDFNNEADTPDNFQSRRPNTSFCFLDIRSPGLGDTAMYLCATSRDLPASGIDNEQFFGPGTRLTVL.

The chain recombines TRBV18 with TRBJ2-7; D might be TRBD1 or TRBD2, each matching 5 bases. This CDR3 contains 15 residues. V was clipped by 1 base and J by 0 bases, with 10 bases between them. The germline V gene encodes CDR1 KGHSH and CDR2 LQKENI. The CDR3 loop is CASSPRGGISYEQYF. The DNA for the CDR3 is TGTGCCAGCTCACCACGTGGGGGAATCTCCTACGAGCAGTACTTC.